Listed below are T cell receptor beta chains from one sample, sequenced in a study of blood T cell repertoires in COVID-19. The repertoire was sequenced with immunoSEQ multiplex PCR; TCRdb's copy has only in-frame clones and lacks some. Found here are fewer than 250,000 clones, approximately 88% of them singletons; the top ten hold more than 2.5%. The sample was PBMCs or T cells enriched from blood (not recorded which). Receptors originate from a woman aged 25 to 39 who had recovered from COVID-19. CDR3s leave out the opening cysteine and the closing phenylalanine or tryptophan.

J: TRBJ2-1; V: TRBV28; CDR3: ASSILGLAGGSYNEQF
J: TRBJ1-1; V: TRBV19; CDR3: ASRLPGQNTEAF
J: TRBJ1-2; V: TRBV6-2/TRBV6-3; CDR3: ASSNRVVGSYT
J: TRBJ2-7; V: TRBV30; CDR3: AWSKGAGEQY
J: TRBJ2-2; V: TRBV7-9; CDR3: ASSLAPGGAEGTGELF
J: TRBJ2-3; V: TRBV30; CDR3: AWRGGVSTDTQY
J: TRBJ1-1; V: TRBV6-5; CDR3: ASSDRQGNTEAF
J: TRBJ1-4; V: TRBV5-6; CDR3: ASSLAAGATNEKLF
J: TRBJ1-1; V: TRBV25-1; CDR3: ASSQDRLNTEAF
J: TRBJ2-2; V: TRBV19; CDR3: ASSIGGGGSGTGELF
J: TRBJ1-1; V: TRBV11-3; CDR3: ASSLNRGRDTEAF
J: TRBJ2-5; V: TRBV19; CDR3: ASSPRLAGVSQY
J: TRBJ2-7; V: TRBV3-1/TRBV3-2; CDR3: ASSQGNDRYYEQY
J: TRBJ1-2; V: TRBV7-9; CDR3: ASSSRTGTMGYT
J: TRBJ2-2; V: TRBV7-3; CDR3: ASSLISGSDTGELF
J: TRBJ1-3; V: TRBV4-1; CDR3: ASSPSEAQTSGNTIY
J: TRBJ2-3; V: TRBV28; CDR3: ASSPDPTGGTDTQY
J: TRBJ1-4; V: TRBV9; CDR3: ASSGWTDNEKLF
J: TRBJ1-5; V: TRBV6-6; CDR3: ASSPLWGQLIGQPQH
J: TRBJ2-3; V: TRBV10-3; CDR3: AIGLAGTDTQY
J: TRBJ2-1; V: TRBV6-5; CDR3: ASTRDRGRANEQF
J: TRBJ1-1; V: TRBV5-1; CDR3: ASTRWSQGSHTEAF
J: TRBJ2-3; V: TRBV5-4; CDR3: ASSSLAGGLDTQY
J: TRBJ1-1; V: TRBV7-7; CDR3: ASSSGGTTEAF
J: TRBJ2-2; V: TRBV7-8; CDR3: ASSDRTGGELF
J: TRBJ2-5; V: TRBV25-1; CDR3: ASSVRRTQETQY
J: TRBJ1-5; V: TRBV19; CDR3: ASSRGGARSQPQH
J: TRBJ1-1; V: TRBV5-1; CDR3: ASREGDRTEAF
J: TRBJ1-4; V: TRBV19; CDR3: ASSMTENEELF
J: TRBJ1-2; V: TRBV7-3; CDR3: ASSSIAARSYGYT
J: TRBJ1-1; V: TRBV6-5; CDR3: ASRNIRGLYEAF
J: TRBJ2-6; V: TRBV19; CDR3: ASRQGRWASGANVLT
J: TRBJ2-3; V: TRBV19; CDR3: ASSFSPGGPLGHTQY
J: TRBJ2-1; V: TRBV3-1/TRBV3-2; CDR3: ASSQVGGVYNEQF
J: TRBJ1-1; V: TRBV25-1; CDR3: ASSGRRDEAF
J: TRBJ1-2; V: TRBV10-1; CDR3: ASSGVTNYGYT
J: TRBJ2-2; V: TRBV7-3; CDR3: ASSWGTVNTGELF
J: TRBJ2-2; V: TRBV27; CDR3: ASSLARVAGELF
J: TRBJ1-2; V: TRBV28; CDR3: ATRQSYGYT
J: TRBJ1-2; V: TRBV5-4; CDR3: ASSPRGTEGGYGYT
J: TRBJ2-7; V: TRBV10-3; CDR3: AIRGTGLFYEQY